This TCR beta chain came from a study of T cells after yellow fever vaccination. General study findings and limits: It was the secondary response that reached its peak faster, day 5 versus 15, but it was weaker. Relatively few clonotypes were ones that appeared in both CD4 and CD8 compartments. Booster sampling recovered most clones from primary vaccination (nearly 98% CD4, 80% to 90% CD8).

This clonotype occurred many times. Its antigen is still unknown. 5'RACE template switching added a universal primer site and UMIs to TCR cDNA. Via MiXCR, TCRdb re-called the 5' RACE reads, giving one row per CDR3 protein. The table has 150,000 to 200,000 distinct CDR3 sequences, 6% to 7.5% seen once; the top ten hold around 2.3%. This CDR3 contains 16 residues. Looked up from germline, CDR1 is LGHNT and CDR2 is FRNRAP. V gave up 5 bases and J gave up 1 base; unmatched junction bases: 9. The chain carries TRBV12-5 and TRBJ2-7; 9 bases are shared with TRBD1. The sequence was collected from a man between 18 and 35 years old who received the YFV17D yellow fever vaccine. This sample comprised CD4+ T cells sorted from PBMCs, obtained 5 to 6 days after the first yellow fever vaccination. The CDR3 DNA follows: TGTGCTAGTGGTCTCGGGACAGGGTGGACTTCCTACGAGCAGTACTTC. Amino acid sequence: CASGLGTGWTSYEQYF.